The entry below describes one T cell receptor beta chain. The sample comes from a study of human T cells and chemical hapten exposure. Time point noted: patch test 2, 6 weeks after DPC sensitization. The treatment here: therapeutic diphenylcyclopropenone sensitization with weekly scalp DPC. The CDR3 spans 13 residues. CDR1 and CDR2 (germline): MNHEY, SVGEGT. V trimming: 6 bases; J trimming: 7 bases; junction bases outside the gene matches: 6. The library tagged each cDNA molecule with unique molecular identifiers. TCRdb processed the RACE reads anew with MiXCR; each CDR3 protein has one entry. In the table there are roughly 50,000 distinct CDR3 sequences, about 10% of which are singletons.

Specimen: whole blood, collected in connection with sensitization to the hapten diphenylcyclopropenone (DPC). The source of this sequence is a woman between 45 and 60 years old with alopecia areata. Some clones in this sample may be carry-over from other donors' samples. This chain joins TRBV6-2 or TRBV6-3 and TRBJ2-1, with TRBD1 matching 7 bases. The CDR3 reads CASRVRGHNEQFF. For the CDR3, the DNA is TGTGCCAGCAGGGTAAGGGGGCATAATGAGCAGTTCTTC.